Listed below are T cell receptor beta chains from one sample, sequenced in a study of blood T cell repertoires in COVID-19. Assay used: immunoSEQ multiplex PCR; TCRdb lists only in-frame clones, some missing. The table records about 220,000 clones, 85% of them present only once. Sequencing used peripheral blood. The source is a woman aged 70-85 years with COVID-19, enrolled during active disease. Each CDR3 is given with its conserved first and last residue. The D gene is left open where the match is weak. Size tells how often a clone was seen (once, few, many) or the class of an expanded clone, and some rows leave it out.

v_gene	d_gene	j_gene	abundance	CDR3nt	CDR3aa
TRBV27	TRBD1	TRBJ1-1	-	TGTGCCAGCAGTTTAGACGGACAGGGCTCTGAAGCTTTCTTT	CASSLDGQGSEAFF
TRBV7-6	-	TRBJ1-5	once	TGTGCCAGTAAGGAGGGGCGCCAGCCCCAGCATTTT	CASKEGRQPQHF
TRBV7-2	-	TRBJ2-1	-	TGTGCCAGCAGCTTAGCGATGGGGGCCCACAATGAGCAGTTCTTC	CASSLAMGAHNEQFF
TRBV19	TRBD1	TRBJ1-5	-	TGTGCCAGTAGTATCACGGGACAGGGCTATCAGCCCCAGCATTTT	CASSITGQGYQPQHF
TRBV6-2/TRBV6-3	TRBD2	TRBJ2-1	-	TGTGCCAGCAGCGGGACTAGCAGATACAATGAGCAGTTCTTC	CASSGTSRYNEQFF
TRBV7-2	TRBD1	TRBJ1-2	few	TGTGCCAGCAGCGCGGGACAGGGCTCTGGCTACACCTTC	CASSAGQGSGYTF
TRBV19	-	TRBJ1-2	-	TGTGCCATCGGAGGTACCGTCTATGGCTACACCTTC	CAIGGTVYGYTF
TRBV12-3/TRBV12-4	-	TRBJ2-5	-	TGTGCCAGCAGTCCCCGGGGTTCCGAGACCCAGTACTTC	CASSPRGSETQYF
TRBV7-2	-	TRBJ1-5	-	TGTGCCAGCAGCCTGACAGGTCCCAATCAGCCCCAGCATTTT	CASSLTGPNQPQHF
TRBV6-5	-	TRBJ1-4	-	TGTGCCAGCAGTTATACAGGGACAACTAATGAAAAACTGTTTTTT	CASSYTGTTNEKLFF
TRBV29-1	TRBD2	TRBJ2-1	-	TGCAGCGTAATAGCGGGGGGGCCCTACAATGAGCAGTTCTTC	CSVIAGGPYNEQFF
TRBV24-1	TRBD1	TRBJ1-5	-	TGTGCCACCAGTGACCCTAGGACAGGGGGCGATCAGCCCCAGCATTTT	CATSDPRTGGDQPQHF
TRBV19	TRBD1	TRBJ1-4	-	TGTGCCAGTAGTACAACGACAGGGTACGATGAAAAACTGTTTTTT	CASSTTTGYDEKLFF
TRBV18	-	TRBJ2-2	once	TGTGCCAGCTCACCAGCCGCAGGGGGGACCGGGGAGCTGTTTTTT	CASSPAAGGTGELFF
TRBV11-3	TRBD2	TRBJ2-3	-	TGTGCCAGCAGCTTATCCGGGACTAGCGCAGATACGCAGTATTTT	CASSLSGTSADTQYF
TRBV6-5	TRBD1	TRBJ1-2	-	TGTGCCAGCAGTTACTTAGGACAGGGCTATGGCTACACCTTC	CASSYLGQGYGYTF
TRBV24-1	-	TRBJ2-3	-	TGTGCCACCAGTGCAAGGGGCGGAAACACAGATACGCAGTATTTT	CATSARGGNTDTQYF
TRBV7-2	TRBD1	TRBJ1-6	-	TGTGCCAGCAGCACGACAGGGGGCGGGGGTAATTCACCCCTCCACTTT	CASSTTGGGGNSPLHF
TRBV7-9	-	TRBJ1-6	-	TGTGCCAGCAGCTTAGCGCTTTCCACAACAGGAACCCTCCACTTT	CASSLALSTTGTLHF
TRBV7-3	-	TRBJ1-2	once	TGTGCCAGCAGCTTAAATCCAGGGAAACTCGATGGCTACACCTTC	CASSLNPGKLDGYTF
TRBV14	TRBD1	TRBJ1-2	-	TGTGCCAGCAGCCAAGTGGAGGGGGCTTATGGCTACACCTTC	CASSQVEGAYGYTF
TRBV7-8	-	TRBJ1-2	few	TGTGCCAGCAGCTTTGGCCAGAACTATGGCTACACCTTC	CASSFGQNYGYTF
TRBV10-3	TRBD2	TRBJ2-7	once	TGTGCCATTGAGACTAGCGGGGGTAAAGAGCAGTACTTC	CAIETSGGKEQYF
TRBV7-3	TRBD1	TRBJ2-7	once	TGTGCCAGCAGCTCCCCAGGGGGTGAGCAGTACTTC	CASSSPGGEQYF
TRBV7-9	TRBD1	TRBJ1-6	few	TGTGCCAGCAGCTTAGAATCTGGGGGGACAGGGGACTCACCCCTCCACTTT	CASSLESGGTGDSPLHF
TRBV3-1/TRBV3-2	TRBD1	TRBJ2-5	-	TGTGCCAGCAGCCAAGCAGCCCCGGACAGGGGACGGGAGACCCAGTACTTC	CASSQAAPDRGRETQYF
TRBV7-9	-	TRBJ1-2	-	TGTGCCAGCAGCTTGGACACAGCTAACTATGGCTACACCTTC	CASSLDTANYGYTF
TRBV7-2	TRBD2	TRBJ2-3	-	TGTGCCAGCAGCCTTAGCGGGAGCACAGATACGCAGTATTTT	CASSLSGSTDTQYF
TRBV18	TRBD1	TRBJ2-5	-	TGTGCCAGCTCACCATACACCGGGACAGGCTGGGAGACCCAGTACTTC	CASSPYTGTGWETQYF
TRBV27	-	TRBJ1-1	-	TGTGCCAGCAGTCCCCGTGTGACCAGGGAAGGACCCTATAGGGGCACTGAAGCTTTCTTT	CASSPRVTREGPYRGTEAFF
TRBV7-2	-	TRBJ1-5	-	TGTGCCAGCAGCTTAGCGGGGGGGAACAATCAGCCCCAGCATTTT	CASSLAGGNNQPQHF
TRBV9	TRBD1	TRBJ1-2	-	TGTGCCAGCAGCTACCACCGGGACAGCGCTGCCTTATCCTATGGCTACACCTTC	CASSYHRDSAALSYGYTF
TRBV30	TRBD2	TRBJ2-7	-	TGTGCCTGGACCAGCGGGAGAGGTAACTACGAGCAGTACTTC	CAWTSGRGNYEQYF
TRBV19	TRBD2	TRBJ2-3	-	TGTGCCAGTAGTGCCAGACTAGCGGAAAGCACAGATACGCAGTATTTT	CASSARLAESTDTQYF
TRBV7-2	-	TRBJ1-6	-	TGTGCCAGCAGCCCCCAGGGAAATGGGAATTCACCCCTCCACTTT	CASSPQGNGNSPLHF
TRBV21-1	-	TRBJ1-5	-	TGTGCCAGCAGTAAAAAAGAGGTGGTTCAGCCCCAGCATTTT	CASSKKEVVQPQHF
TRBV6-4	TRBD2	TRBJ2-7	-	TGTGCCAGCAGTGAACCCCCTAGCGGAGACTACGAGCAGTACTTC	CASSEPPSGDYEQYF
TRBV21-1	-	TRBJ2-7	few	TGTGCCAGCAGCAAAGTCACGGGGGGGCTCTACGAGCAGTACTTC	CASSKVTGGLYEQYF
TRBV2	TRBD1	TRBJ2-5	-	TGTGCCAGCAGTGCAGCCCGGACAGGGGACAGGGAGACCCAGTACTTC	CASSAARTGDRETQYF
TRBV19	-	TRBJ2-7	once	TGTGCCAGTAGCCCGACACGCTCGTGGTCCTACGAGCAGTACTTC	CASSPTRSWSYEQYF
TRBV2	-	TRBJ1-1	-	TGTGCCAGCAAAGCGGGACCGACAGGAGACACTGAAGCTTTCTTT	CASKAGPTGDTEAFF
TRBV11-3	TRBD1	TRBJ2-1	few	TGTGCCAGCAGCCGGGACAGGGGATATAATGAGCAGTTCTTC	CASSRDRGYNEQFF
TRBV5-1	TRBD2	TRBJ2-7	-	TGCGCCAGCAGCTTGGAGCAGGGACTAGCGGGAGGTCGATCCTACGAGCAGTACTTC	CASSLEQGLAGGRSYEQYF
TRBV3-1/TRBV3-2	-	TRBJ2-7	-	TGTGCCAGCAGCCAGATTTCTAGCCTACAAGGCGAGCAGTACTTC	CASSQISSLQGEQYF
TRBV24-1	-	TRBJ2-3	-	TGTGCCACCAGTCTTACAGATACGCAGTATTTT	CATSLTDTQYF
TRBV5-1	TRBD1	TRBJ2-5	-	TGCGCCAGCAGGACCGGGACAGGGGGCGACTTAGCGGTGACGTCCCAGTACTTC	CASRTGTGGDLAVTSQYF
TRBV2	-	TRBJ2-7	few	TGTGCCAGCAGTCTCGGTAGCTCCTACGAGCAGTACTTC	CASSLGSSYEQYF
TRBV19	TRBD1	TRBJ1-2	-	TGTGCCAGTTCCGGACAGGGGTTCCTAACCAACTATGGCTACACCTTC	CASSGQGFLTNYGYTF
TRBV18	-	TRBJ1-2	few	TGTGCCAGCTCATCGGGACAAACCGGACTCTATGGCTACACCTTC	CASSSGQTGLYGYTF
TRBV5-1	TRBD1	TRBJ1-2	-	TGCGCCAGCAGCTTGGTGGGGACAGCTAACTATGGCTACACCTTC	CASSLVGTANYGYTF
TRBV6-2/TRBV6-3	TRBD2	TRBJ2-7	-	TGTGCCAGCAGTAACAGACTAGCGGGAGAGGCCCCCGAGCAGTACTTC	CASSNRLAGEAPEQYF
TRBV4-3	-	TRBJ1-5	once	TGCGCCAGCAGCCAAGTCAAGGGAGAATATCAGCCCCAGCATTTT	CASSQVKGEYQPQHF
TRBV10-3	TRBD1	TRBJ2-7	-	TGTGCCATCAGCCTCGGGACAGGGTTCGACGAGCAGTACTTC	CAISLGTGFDEQYF
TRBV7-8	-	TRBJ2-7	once	TGTGCCAGCACCACCGGGACTGGAAGCTCCTACGAGCAGTACTTC	CASTTGTGSSYEQYF